These T cell receptor beta chains were read from a single sample in a study of beta chain features in type 1 diabetes. The table came from immunoSEQ multiplex PCR; TCRdb's copy has only in-frame clones and leaves some out. The sample has some 240,000 clones; 16% are singletons. Input material: naive CD4+ T cells from blood. Every receptor here comes from a man in his thirties or forties with type 1 diabetes. Each CDR3 is given with its conserved first and last residue. D genes are given only for firm matches. Clone size, where shown, is once, few, many, or a class for clones that have expanded.

j_gene,d_gene,v_gene,abundance,len,CDR3aa,CDR3nt
TRBJ2-1,.,TRBV9,few,16,CASSYGNRRTDNEQFF,TGTGCCAGCAGCTATGGAAACAGGAGGACGGACAATGAGCAGTTCTTC
TRBJ2-1,.,TRBV1,few,16,CTSSQDEAREPNEQFF,TGCACCAGCAGCCAAGATGAGGCGCGGGAGCCGAATGAGCAGTTCTTC
TRBJ2-7,.,TRBV29-1,.,12,CSVALGSYEQYF,TGCAGCGTTGCCTTAGGGTCCTACGAGCAGTACTTC
TRBJ2-6,.,TRBV30,few,15,CAWSVRGSGANVLTF,TGTGCCTGGAGTGTACGGGGGAGCGGGGCCAACGTCCTGACTTTC
TRBJ2-1,.,TRBV7-9,.,15,CASSLDSNTHNEQFF,TGTGCCAGCAGCTTGGACAGCAATACCCACAATGAGCAGTTCTTC
TRBJ2-5,TRBD2,TRBV29-1,.,15,CSVVRAGVAGETQYF,TGCAGCGTTGTGCGAGCGGGAGTCGCTGGGGAGACCCAGTACTTC
TRBJ2-6,.,TRBV5-1,.,15,CASSLRTSGANVLTF,TGCGCCAGCAGCTTAAGGACTTCTGGGGCCAACGTCCTGACTTTC
TRBJ2-3,.,TRBV25-1,.,15,CASSEWGDRTDTQYF,TGTGCCAGCAGTGAATGGGGGGACCGCACAGATACGCAGTATTTT
TRBJ2-1,TRBD2,TRBV28,few,16,CASSTLAGDMGNEQFF,TGTGCCAGCTCCACCCTAGCGGGTGATATGGGAAATGAGCAGTTCTTC
TRBJ1-1,.,TRBV25-1,few,15,CASSDPIRGNTEAFF,TGTGCCAGCAGTGACCCTATCAGGGGTAACACTGAAGCTTTCTTT
TRBJ2-2,TRBD2,TRBV4-1,few,19,CASSHRLLAPTGNTGELFF,TGCGCCAGCAGCCACCGCCTACTAGCGCCCACGGGGAACACCGGGGAGCTGTTTTTT
TRBJ2-5,.,TRBV27,few,15,CASSLSWQVQETQYF,TGTGCCAGCAGTTTATCGTGGCAGGTACAAGAGACCCAGTACTTC
TRBJ2-6,.,TRBV29-1,.,13,CSVAVGGANVLTF,TGCAGCGTTGCAGTGGGGGGGGCCAACGTCCTGACTTTC
TRBJ2-3,.,TRBV18,few,15,CASSIAGFSTDTQYF,TGTGCCAGCTCCATAGCCGGATTTAGCACAGATACGCAGTATTTT
TRBJ2-7,.,TRBV11-3,.,12,CASSSTMGEQYF,TGTGCCAGCAGCTCAACAATGGGCGAGCAGTACTTC
TRBJ1-1,.,TRBV7-2,few,13,CASSLVTDTEAFF,TGTGCCAGCAGCTTAGTCACGGACACTGAAGCTTTCTTT
TRBJ2-4,TRBD1,TRBV7-2,few,16,CASSRGGAGAKNIQYF,TGTGCCAGCAGCCGAGGGGGCGCCGGGGCCAAAAACATTCAGTACTTC
TRBJ2-5,.,TRBV20-1,.,10,CSAREETQYF,TGCAGTGCTAGGGAGGAGACCCAGTACTTC
TRBJ2-5,.,TRBV14,few,16,CASSRVTGTPQETQYF,TGTGCCAGCAGCCGGGTTACCGGGACACCACAAGAGACCCAGTACTTC
TRBJ2-7,TRBD1,TRBV28,few,13,CASSWDRNYEQYF,TGTGCCAGCAGCTGGGACAGAAATTACGAGCAGTACTTC
TRBJ2-4,.,TRBV15,.,14,CATSRDEGGNIQYF,TGTGCCACCAGCAGAGATGAGGGAGGAAACATTCAGTACTTC
TRBJ2-1,TRBD2,TRBV4-1,.,18,CASSQSPGWTSGTNEQFF,TGCGCCAGCAGCCAGTCGCCGGGTTGGACTAGCGGGACTAATGAGCAGTTCTTC
TRBJ2-7,.,TRBV14,few,15,CASSQAPGQAYEQYF,TGTGCCAGCAGCCAAGCCCCGGGACAAGCCTACGAGCAGTACTTC
TRBJ2-7,TRBD2,TRBV2,few,15,CASSEIGLAGEEQYF,TGTGCCAGCAGTGAAATTGGACTAGCGGGAGAAGAGCAGTACTTC
TRBJ2-7,.,TRBV2,.,12,CASRYLSDEQYF,TGTGCCAGCAGATATCTGTCGGACGAGCAGTACTTC
TRBJ2-2,.,TRBV7-2,.,11,CASSPQARLFF,TGTGCCAGCAGCCCACAGGCCAGGCTGTTTTTT
TRBJ2-1,.,TRBV28,few,14,CASSRGGTYNEQFF,TGTGCCAGCAGTAGAGGGGGTACCTACAATGAGCAGTTCTTC
TRBJ1-2,.,TRBV30,.,13,CAWSVALNYGYTF,TGTGCCTGGAGTGTAGCTCTTAACTATGGCTACACCTTC
TRBJ1-1,TRBD1,TRBV7-2,.,15,CASSRTSRGHVEAFF,TGTGCCAGCAGCCGAACATCCAGGGGGCATGTTGAAGCTTTCTTT
TRBJ2-1,TRBD2,TRBV4-1,.,15,CASSLEHSGSGEQFF,TGCGCCAGCAGCCTGGAACATAGCGGGAGTGGTGAGCAGTTCTTC
TRBJ1-1,.,TRBV30,.,14,CAWRIYIPNTEAFF,TGTGCCTGGAGAATTTATATCCCGAACACTGAAGCTTTCTTT
TRBJ2-5,.,TRBV10-3,.,11,CAIRDQETQYF,TGTGCCATCAGGGACCAAGAGACCCAGTACTTC
TRBJ2-3,.,TRBV29-1,few,13,CSVDMVYTDTQYF,TGCAGCGTTGATATGGTTTACACAGATACGCAGTATTTT
TRBJ1-5,.,TRBV29-1,.,13,CSVLERGNQPQHF,TGCAGCGTTTTGGAGCGGGGCAATCAGCCCCAGCATTTT
TRBJ1-3,.,TRBV9,few,15,CASSVAWSSGNTIYF,TGTGCCAGCAGCGTAGCATGGTCCTCTGGAAACACCATATATTTT
TRBJ2-2,.,TRBV7-6,.,13,CASSNDLAGELFF,TGTGCCAGCAGCAACGACCTGGCGGGGGAGCTGTTTTTT
TRBJ1-2,TRBD1,TRBV29-1,few,14,CSVGTLDRVYGYTF,TGCAGCGTTGGGACCCTTGACAGGGTCTATGGCTACACCTTC
TRBJ1-2,.,TRBV12-5,.,14,CATGTSRGDYGYTF,TGTGCTACTGGGACCTCGCGGGGGGACTATGGCTACACCTTC
TRBJ2-7,TRBD2,TRBV7-2,.,14,CASGGLASSYEQYF,TGTGCCAGCGGCGGACTAGCGTCGAGCTACGAGCAGTACTTC
TRBJ2-1,.,TRBV28,.,12,CASRGGGNEQFF,TGTGCCAGCCGGGGAGGGGGCAATGAGCAGTTCTTC
TRBJ1-3,.,TRBV5-4,few,15,CASSPLGGSGNTIYF,TGTGCCAGCAGCCCCCTGGGTGGCTCTGGAAACACCATATATTTT
TRBJ2-7,TRBD1,TRBV4-2,.,15,CASRQDRVGAYEQYF,TGTGCCAGCAGACAAGACAGGGTAGGCGCCTACGAGCAGTACTTC
TRBJ1-3,.,TRBV4-3,few,14,CASSPPNSGNTIYF,TGCGCCAGCAGCCCTCCCAACTCTGGAAACACCATATATTTT
TRBJ2-5,TRBD2,TRBV2,.,14,CASSEAGGTETQYF,TGTGCCAGCAGTGAGGCGGGAGGGACGGAGACCCAGTACTTC
TRBJ2-3,.,TRBV5-1,.,12,CASSLAVDTQYF,TGCGCCAGCAGCTTGGCCGTAGATACGCAGTATTTT
TRBJ1-1,.,TRBV7-9,few,12,CASSLGGLEAFF,TGTGCCAGCAGCTTGGGGGGACTGGAAGCTTTCTTT
TRBJ2-3,.,TRBV10-3,once,14,CAIRPGDSTDTQYF,TGTGCCATCAGACCGGGGGACAGCACAGATACGCAGTATTTT
TRBJ2-7,.,TRBV28,.,12,CASRDRAYEQYF,TGTGCCAGCAGGGACAGAGCCTACGAGCAGTACTTC
TRBJ2-5,.,TRBV7-9,few,14,CASSLGTFQETQYF,TGTGCCAGCAGCTTGGGGACTTTCCAAGAGACCCAGTACTTC
TRBJ2-7,.,TRBV5-1,few,16,CASSLAQGGVAAEQYF,TGCGCCAGCAGCTTGGCCCAGGGCGGGGTGGCGGCCGAGCAGTACTTC
TRBJ1-4,.,TRBV27,.,15,CASSLRERGSEKLFF,TGTGCCAGCAGTTTGAGGGAGAGGGGAAGCGAAAAACTGTTTTTT